Listed here are 5 T cell receptor beta chains from one sample, sequenced in a study of cytomegalovirus exposure and HLA in healthy donors (dated by TCRdb to 2016 to 2017). Receptors were amplified or captured by the immunoSEQ multiplex PCR assay. The multiplex PCR relied on a mix of 60 forward primers for TCR Vbeta segments and 13 reverse primers for TCR Jbeta segments. Imported from immuneACCESS, the table was reduced by TCRdb to in-frame sequences with V and J called. These copies leave out some clones; in studies compared against another copy, an unresolved V gene accounts for under half, and the cause of the remainder is not known. Across this sample there are 210,000 or so clones, with roughly 79% seen only once. The ten top clones hold around 1.8% of the sample. Material for sequencing was PBMCs. The receptor set was obtained from a man between 18 and 29 years old in good health and CMV-seronegative.

This sequence joins TRBV28 and TRBJ1-1, with D uncertain. Trimming took 3 bases from V and 1 from J, leaving 12 bases between them. The CDR3 loop spans 15 amino acids. Germline values: CDR1 MDHEN, CDR2 SYDVKM. The CDR3 sequence: CASSFWENPNTEAFF. The CDR3 DNA reads TGTGCCAGCAGTTTTTGGGAGAACCCGAACACTGAAGCTTTCTTT.

The chain has TRBV18 and TRBJ2-5; 8 bases fit TRBD1. CDR1 and CDR2 (germline): KGHSH, LQKENI. CDR3 length: 15 residues. The J segment lost 5 bases and the V segment lost 5 bases, leaving 10 bases of the junction unmatched. CDR3 sequence: CASSTQSGGQETQYF. As DNA, the CDR3 is TGTGCCAGCTCAACACAGTCAGGGGGCCAGGAGACCCAGTACTTC.

This sequence joins TRBV5-4 and TRBJ1-1, with 7 nucleotides matching TRBD1. In germline, CDR1 is SGHNT, CDR2 YYREEE (reference sequence). The CDR3 has 14 residues. V lost 4 bases and J lost 5; bases outside the gene matches: 8. This CDR3 is CASSVDRVMTEAFF. The CDR3 DNA is TGTGCCAGCAGCGTAGACAGGGTAATGACTGAAGCTTTCTTT.

The J gene is TRBJ1-5, the V gene TRBV9; 9 nucleotides line up with TRBD1. Germline V CDR1 and CDR2: SGDLS, YYNGEE. V was clipped by 3 bases and J by 1 base; unmatched bases: 8. The CDR3 extends over 17 amino acids. CDR3 region: CASSETGGAASNQPQHF. The CDR3 DNA reads as TGTGCCAGCAGCGAAACAGGGGGCGCGGCCAGCAATCAGCCCCAGCATTTT.

The chain couples TRBV7-8 to TRBJ2-2; TRBD1 aligns across 7 bases. The CDR3 loop spans 14 amino acids. Losses at the gene ends were 7 bases for V and 7 bases for J; bases not matched to a gene: 9. Germline V gene data show CDR1 as SGHVS and CDR2 as FQNEAQ. The CDR3 bases are TGTGCCAGCATCCAGACAGGGCTGGGCGGGGAGCTGTTTTTT. It translates to CASIQTGLGGELFF.